Given below is one TCR beta chain in context. In this sample, this clone turned up once. Its specific antigen is unknown. No base qualities exist here, and no much larger clone lies one base off it. This sample is drawn from a study of cytotoxic CD8 clonotypes in ibrutinib-treated CLL (dated by TCRdb to the early 2020s). With regard to the full study: The cohort included roughly 15 treatment-naive and eleven to twelve relapsed/refractory patients; about 18 were IGHV unmutated. Partial responses were observed in 24 patients and complete responses in 2; after a median follow-up of roughly 62 months, remission was maintained in approximately 15 patients and progression was observed in some twelve. Samples at response were collected after a median of around twelve months of treatment, with a range of about 6 to 40 months. On average, each sample had roughly 260,000 productive templates and 100,000 or so productive rearrangements. Of the 85 to 95 participants in the trial, roughly 25 had longitudinal samples available. Cryopreserved peripheral blood mononuclear cells were obtained prior to treatment, at the time of response, and at either disease progression or sustained remission. Every remission and progressive disease sample was obtained while ibrutinib was still being received by the patients. The research as a whole found: At ibrutinib response clonality went up, during sustained remission it held steady, and at progression it dropped back toward baseline. Baseline clonality exceeded that of age-matched healthy donors and correlated strongly with circulating CD8+ T-cell counts. Public clonotypes were rare and either shrank or stayed stable during treatment, and the rise in clonality at ibrutinib response reflected expansion of private clonotypes. Sustained-remission and progressing patients did not have matched sampling times, and lymph node repertoires were not examined.

The time point label corresponds to: progressive disease on ibrutinib. For TCR beta library preparation, approximately 2.2 micrograms of genomic DNA were isolated from cryopreserved PBMCs. Longitudinal blood samples from CLL patients on ibrutinib monotherapy were analyzed using high-throughput TCR beta sequencing. The patients took part in an open-label, single-center phase 2 trial of ibrutinib monotherapy. Ends trimmed: V by 0 bases, J by 3 bases; bases unmatched to a gene: 3. According to the germline V gene, CDR1 reads LGHNA and CDR2 reads YSLEER. There are 16 amino acids in the CDR3, from cysteine to phenylalanine inclusive. The entry retains the CDR3 DNA only, 48 bases that are in frame from base 1. Each clonotype received, on average, 10x coverage in deep resolution sequencing performed on a MiSeq, where the target depth lay between 1 in 1 million and 1 in 200,000 T cells. The immunoSEQ hsTCRB Kit was used to generate TCR beta libraries. The original pipeline was this. ImmunoSEQ Data Assistant and ImmunoSEQ Analyzer were used for data analysis, and V, D and J genes were assigned according to IMGT definitions. Clonality, with values ranging from 0 to 1, was calculated as one minus the normalized Shannon entropy of productive rearrangement frequencies. Only overrepresented clonotypes making up at least 0.05% of the repertoire of each patient were included in the public clonotype analysis. Some twelve repertoires from age-matched healthy donors, obtained from immuneACCESS, served as clonality controls. TCRdb mirrors the immuneACCESS table, restricted to in-frame sequences. Some clones are absent from its copies; in checked studies, under half trace to an unresolved V gene, and the reason for the others is unknown. V, J and clone size were drawn from that table, and D and trimming were deduced from the DNA. This sample comprises around 160,000 clones, 88% of them detected only once. The ten largest clonotypes hold roughly 3% of the sample.

Specimen: PBMCs, collected at disease progression, from a patient treated with ibrutinib. The chain was built from TRBV4-3 and TRBJ2-7; 12 bases in the middle match TRBD2. The receptor's source is a human donor with chronic lymphocytic leukemia. Read as DNA, the sequence is TGCGCCAGCAGCCAAGACTGGACTAGCGGGATCTACGAGCAGTACTTC. This is translated as CASSQDWTSGIYEQYF.